This passage covers 21 T cell receptor beta chains from one sample sequenced in a study of T cells in Graves' hyperthyroidism and ophthalmopathy. From RNA transcripts, TCR beta CDR3 regions were amplified. TCR CDR3 underwent first-round RT-PCR with the HTBI primer set. TCRdb re-derived calls from the multiplex PCR reads in MiXCR, one entry per CDR3 protein. In the table there are about 480,000 distinct CDR3 sequences, roughly 24% of which are singletons. Sequences were obtained from blood. These receptors were taken from a woman aged 25 to 39 with Graves' ophthalmopathy.

This clonotype was seen many times. This chain links TRBV6-1 with TRBJ2-6, with no clear D. Germline CDR1 MNHNS, CDR2 SASEGT. Trimming removed 10 bases at V and 2 bases at J, with 6 bases between. This CDR3 comprises 12 residues. This CDR3 is CATQAGANVLTF. Written as DNA, the CDR3 is TGTGCCACCCAGGCTGGGGCCAACGTCCTGACTTTC.

The chain is built from TRBV6-5 and TRBJ1-1, with TRBD1 matching over 7 bases. V dropped 1 base and J dropped 10; count of bases not matched to a gene: 12. This CDR3 is 15 amino acids long. CDR1 and CDR2 (germline): MNHEY, SVGAGI. CDR3 bases: TGTGCCAGCAGTTACTACGGACAGGCTATAAGAGGAGCTTTCTTT. Protein sequence: CASSYYGQAIRGAFF.

In this sample, this clonotype turned up many times. The V gene is TRBV6-2 or TRBV6-3, the J gene TRBJ1-2; D gene ambiguous. CDR3 length equals 11 residues. CDR1 is MNHEY, CDR2 SVGEGT, per germline. Trimming removed 5 bases at V and 5 bases at J, with 6 bases between. In DNA, the CDR3 is TGTGCCAGCAGTGATGAATATGGCTACACCTTC. This codes for CASSDEYGYTF.

This clonotype appeared many times. This sequence joins TRBV12-3 or TRBV12-4 and TRBJ1-5; TRBD1 aligns across 11 bases. The J segment lost 6 bases and the V segment lost 4 bases, leaving 8 bases of the junction unmatched. The CDR3 loop spans 16 amino acids. The CDR3 DNA is TGTGCCAGCAGTTCTCGGGGACAGGGGGAAAGTCAGCCCCAGCATTTT. Translating gives CASSSRGQGESQPQHF.

The rearrangement links TRBV11-3 to TRBJ2-5; a weak D match, TRBD2 (5 bases). The germline CDR1 and CDR2 sequences are SGHNT and YENEEA. This CDR3 region has 12 residues. V lost 4 bases and J 4 bases, leaving 7 bases between the germline ends. DNA for the CDR3: TGTGCCAGCAGCTCGGGGTCAGAGACCCAGTACTTC. Amino acids: CASSSGSETQYF. Supplemented by reference TRBV11-3 and TRBJ2-5, the full variable domain reads EAGVVQSPRYKIIEKKQPVAFWCNPISGHNTLYWYLQNLGQGPELLIRYENEEAVDDSQLPKDRFSAERLKGVDSTLKIQPAELGDSAVYLCASSSGSETQYFGPGTRLLVL.

The chain employs TRBV5-1 and TRBJ1-2, with D tentatively TRBD1 (5 bases). V was trimmed by 0 bases and J by 2 bases, leaving 14 bases between them. The CDR3 loop spans 16 amino acids. Germline V gene data show CDR1 as SGHRS and CDR2 as YFSETQ. DNA of the CDR3: TGCGCCAGCAGCTTGGGGGACGCGGTCGGGAACTATGGCTACACCTTC. This sequence encodes CASSLGDAVGNYGYTF.

Many counts were recorded for this clonotype. This chain uses TRBV6-1 with TRBJ2-5; a weak D match, TRBD2 (6 bases). Trimming took 7 bases from V and 1 from J, leaving 16 bases between them. This CDR3 region has 15 residues. The germline CDR1 and CDR2 sequences are MNHNS and SASEGT. The CDR3 DNA reads TGTGCCAGCAAGACCGGAGGGGCGTCCCAAGAGACCCAGTACTTC. Residues: CASKTGGASQETQYF.

Many counts were recorded for this clonotype. This sequence joins TRBV6-2 or TRBV6-3 and TRBJ2-2, with unresolved D. CDR3 length: 19 residues. Trimming took 6 bases from V and 5 from J, leaving 28 bases between them. The germline V gene encodes CDR1 MNHEY and CDR2 SVGEGT. The CDR3 here is CASRALPGSYRHPTGELFF. The CDR3 coding sequence is TGTGCCAGCAGAGCCCTCCCAGGCTCTTATAGACATCCAACCGGGGAGCTGTTTTTT.

This sequence joins TRBV12-3 or TRBV12-4 and TRBJ1-4; perhaps TRBD1 as D (5 bases). V lost 4 bases to trimming and J lost 11 bases, with 8 bases between them. CDR3 size: 11 residues. The CDR3 sequence is CASSYEGKLFF. CDR3 DNA sequence: TGTGCCAGCAGTTACGAGGGGAAACTGTTTTTT.

This clonotype was seen at least ten times. The rearrangement links TRBV10-3 to TRBJ2-7; TRBD1 or TRBD2 may be the D gene (5 bases each). Trimming took 0 bases from V and 4 from J, leaving 13 bases between them. The CDR3 runs 15 residues. Germline CDR1 ENHRY, CDR2 SYGVKD. The CDR3 bases are TGTGCCATCAGTGAGTCTCTCGGGGCCCAATACGAGCAGTACTTC. It specifies CAISESLGAQYEQYF.

The chain couples TRBV6-1 to TRBJ2-5; TRBD2 aligns across 10 bases. V dropped 7 bases and J dropped 7; count of bases not matched to a gene: 9. The CDR3 totals 14 residues. The germline CDR1 and CDR2 sequences are MNHNS and SASEGT. This CDR3 reads CASTRDSGGRTQYF. CDR3 DNA: TGTGCCAGCACGCGGGATAGCGGGGGGAGGACCCAGTACTTC.

The table lists this clonotype with many counts. The V and J genes are TRBV6-5 and TRBJ1-5; D remains unclear. Germline-derived CDR1 and CDR2 are MNHEY and SVGAGI. The V end lost 0 bases, the J end lost 1 base, and 10 bases lay between the germline ends. The CDR3 is 16 amino acids. The CDR3 DNA is TGTGCCAGCAGTTACTCATCACCAGCGAGCAATCAGCCCCAGCATTTT. It translates to CASSYSSPASNQPQHF.

Many counts were recorded for this clonotype. The chain is built from TRBV20-1 and TRBJ2-7; D gene unclear. CDR3 length: 12 residues. Trimming shortened V by 3 bases and J by 0 bases, and 6 bases separated the two germline ends. CDR1 DFQATT and CDR2 SNEGSKA come from the germline V gene (reference sequence). Written as DNA, the CDR3 is TGCAGTGCTAGGCCCATCTCCTACGAGCAGTACTTC. Translation: CSARPISYEQYF.

This clonotype was counted only a few times. The V call is TRBV10-3, the J call TRBJ2-7; a weak D match, TRBD2 (5 bases). Germline V gene data show CDR1 as ENHRY and CDR2 as SYGVKD. V was clipped by 2 bases and J by 4 bases, with 12 bases between them. The CDR3 runs to 14 residues. The CDR3 sequence: CAISERPGWYEQYF. The CDR3 DNA reads as TGTGCCATCAGTGAGCGTCCGGGATGGTACGAGCAGTACTTC.

V and J are TRBV2 and TRBJ1-5, with D perhaps matching TRBD1 (6 bases). The CDR3 sequence is 15 residues long. V lost 2 bases to trimming and J lost 0 bases, with 8 bases between them. Germline V gives CDR1 SNHLY, CDR2 FYNNEI. This CDR3 reads CASSEHRASNQPQHF. DNA of the CDR3: TGTGCCAGCAGTGAACACAGGGCTAGCAATCAGCCCCAGCATTTT.

This clonotype came up many times. This sequence joins TRBV27 and TRBJ2-7; D is possibly TRBD2 (6 bases). Trimming cost V 4 bases and J 3 bases, with 10 bases left between them. The CDR3 contains 13 residues. Germline V lookup: CDR1 MNHEY, CDR2 SMNVEV (reference sequence). Here the CDR3 DNA reads TGTGCCAGCAGTTGGGGACTTAACTACGAGCAGTACTTC. Protein sequence: CASSWGLNYEQYF.

The CDR3 sequence: CSARDESAVYEQYF. DNA of the CDR3: TGCAGTGCTAGAGATGAGTCAGCGGTCTACGAGCAGTACTTC. This chain links TRBV20-1 with TRBJ2-7; D is perhaps TRBD2 (5 bases). The CDR3 is 14 amino acids. Trimming removed 0 bases from V and 3 bases from J, with 12 bases in between. CDR1 is DFQATT and CDR2 is SNEGSKA in the germline V gene (reference sequence).

This clonotype was recorded many times. The chain uses TRBV7-9 and TRBJ1-2; D gene uncertain. Trimming removed 1 base from V and 3 bases from J, with 9 bases in between. Looked up from germline, CDR1 is SEHNR and CDR2 is FQNEAQ (reference sequence). This CDR3 has 14 amino acids. The CDR3 bases are TGTGCCAGCAGCTTAGTTACGACGGACTATGGCTACACCTTC. Translating gives CASSLVTTDYGYTF.

This clonotype has ten or more counts. V gene TRBV7-3 combines with J gene TRBJ2-2, with TRBD2 identical over 10 bases. V shed 4 bases, J shed 5 bases, and the junction held 7 bases outside the gene matches. The CDR3 covers 16 residues. Germline assignment: CDR1 SGHTA and CDR2 FQGTGA. In DNA, the CDR3 is TGTGCCAGCAGCTACCTAGCGGGGGCCTGGACCGGGGAGCTGTTTTTT. It yields the protein CASSYLAGAWTGELFF.

The rearrangement joins TRBV12-3 or TRBV12-4 to TRBJ2-7; 7 bases agree with TRBD2. The CDR3 covers 15 residues. Unmatched junction bases numbered 15, after V lost 6 bases and J lost 7 bases. CDR3: CASSRRESLFWEQYF. The CDR3 DNA sequence: TGTGCCAGCAGCCGGCGGGAGTCCCTCTTTTGGGAGCAGTACTTC.

This clonotype was detected only a few times. The chain employs TRBV5-5 and TRBJ2-7, with 11 bases lining up with TRBD2. Germline V gene lookup returns CDR1 SGHKS and CDR2 YYEKEE (reference sequence). V lost 5 bases, J lost 7 bases, and 11 bases stayed unmatched. The CDR3 is made up of 15 amino acids. The CDR3 nucleotides are TGTGCCAGCAGTTTTAGTAGCGGGGGGGCACGGGAGCAGTACTTC. This encodes CASSFSSGGAREQYF. Complete variable domain (other parts from reference TRBV5-5 and TRBJ2-7): DAGVTQSPTHLIKTRGQQVTLRCSPISGHKSVSWYQQVLGQGPQFIFQYYEKEERGRGNFPDRFSARQFPNYSSELNVNALLLGDSALYLCASSFSSGGAREQYFGPGTRLTVT.